This T cell receptor beta chain was found in a study of CD8+ T cells in alopecia areata. Study results and caveats: For lesional scalp, especially alopecia totalis/universalis, clonality was higher than in normal scalp.

In each case, RNA was isolated and then reverse transcribed into cDNA as the sequencing template. The data were produced by immunoSEQ multiplex PCR, yet TCRdb's version contains in-frame clones alone and is incomplete. Among approximately 29,000 clones listed, over 65% were seen once. The CDR3 length is 16 residues. Per germline, CDR1 GTSNPN and CDR2 SVGIG (reference sequence). J lost 4 bases, V lost 3 bases, and 8 bases had no gene match. Peripheral blood and lesional scalp punch biopsies were taken from alopecia areata patients. A single count supports this clone. What it recognizes is unknown. The chain joins TRBV30 to TRBJ2-2, with 10 bases matching TRBD1. The source of this sequence is a human donor with alopecia areata. Sequenced: NKG2D-low CD8+ T cells sorted from blood. The DNA for the CDR3 is TGTGCCTGGAGGCAGGGGACAGGGGAAGGCACCGGGGAGCTGTTTTTT. Its protein is CAWRQGTGEGTGELFF.